This note documents a single T cell receptor beta chain sequence. In the source study's methods: Nucleated cell number was recorded as an estimate derived from reference gene primer amplification. Assay: immunoSEQ multiplex PCR; the TCRdb copy retains only in-frame clones and omits some. The V and J calls and clone size were taken over from that table, and D and trimming were inferred from the DNA. The sample yields about 150,000 clones, around four fifths seen once. This entry is derived from a study of blood T cell repertoires in COVID-19. Looking at the study overall: The study drew acute and convalescent COVID-19 samples from the United States, Italy and Spain. The cDNA or gDNA used as material had been derived from T cells, B-cell-depleted T cells, or PBMCs.

Germline CDR1 and CDR2: SGHRS and YFSETQ. V gave up 4 bases and J gave up 5 bases; unmatched junction bases: 5. This CDR3 comprises 13 residues. The Seattle patients joined while their infection was active and were tracked longitudinally afterward. The clonotype comes from a woman older than 75 with COVID-19, enrolled during active disease. The chain has TRBV5-1 and TRBJ1-2, with 7 bases identical to TRBD1. The sample consisted of peripheral blood. The CDR3 region has the DNA TGCGCCAGCAGCCCTACACAGGGGTATGGCTACACCTTC. This encodes CASSPTQGYGYTF.